The present T cell receptor beta chain was sequenced within a study of shared clonotypes between healthy human individuals. The CDR3 has 15 amino acids. Trimming removed 3 bases from V and 0 bases from J, with 9 bases in between. CDR1 is MNHNS and CDR2 is SASEGT in the germline V gene. This clone came up once. TCRdb's copy holds only in-frame clones and misses some; the assay was immunoSEQ multiplex PCR. The sample has 330,000 or so clones; 70% to 75% are singletons. The chain combines TRBV6-1 with TRBJ1-5, with unresolved D. Material for sequencing was memory CD4+ T cells sorted from blood. Noted subset: CD45RA-negative fraction. This TCR was recovered from a man aged 30 to 45 in good health. The CDR3 here is CASSDRFYSNQPQHF. The DNA of the CDR3 is TGTGCCAGCAGTGATCGATTCTATAGCAATCAGCCCCAGCATTTT.